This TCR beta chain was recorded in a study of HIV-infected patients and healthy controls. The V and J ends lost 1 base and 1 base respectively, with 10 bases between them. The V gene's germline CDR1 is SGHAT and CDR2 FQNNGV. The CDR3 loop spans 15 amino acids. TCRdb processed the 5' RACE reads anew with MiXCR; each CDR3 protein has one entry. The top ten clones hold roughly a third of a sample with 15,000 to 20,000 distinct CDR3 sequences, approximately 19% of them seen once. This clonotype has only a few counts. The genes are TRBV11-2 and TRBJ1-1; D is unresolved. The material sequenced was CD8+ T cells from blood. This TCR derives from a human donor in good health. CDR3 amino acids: CASSLVGQSNTEAFF. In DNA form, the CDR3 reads TGTGCCAGCAGCTTAGTTGGGCAGTCGAACACTGAAGCTTTCTTT.